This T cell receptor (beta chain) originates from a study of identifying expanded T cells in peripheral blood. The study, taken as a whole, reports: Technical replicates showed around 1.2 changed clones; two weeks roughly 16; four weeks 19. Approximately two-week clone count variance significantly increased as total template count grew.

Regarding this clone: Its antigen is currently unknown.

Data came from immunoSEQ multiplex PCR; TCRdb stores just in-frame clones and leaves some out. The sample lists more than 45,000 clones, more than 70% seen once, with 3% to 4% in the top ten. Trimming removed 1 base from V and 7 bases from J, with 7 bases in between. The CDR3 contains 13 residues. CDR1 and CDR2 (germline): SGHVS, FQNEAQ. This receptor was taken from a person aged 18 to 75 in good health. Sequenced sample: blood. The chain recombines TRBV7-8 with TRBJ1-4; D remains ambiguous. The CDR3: CASSLGRVEKLFF. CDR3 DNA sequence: TGTGCCAGCAGCTTAGGGCGGGTTGAAAAACTGTTTTTT. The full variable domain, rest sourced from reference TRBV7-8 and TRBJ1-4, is GAGVSQSPRYKVAKRGQDVALRCDPISGHVSLFWYQQALGQGPEFLTYFQNEAQLDKSGLPSDRFFAERPEGSVSTLKIQRTQQEDSAVYLCASSLGRVEKLFFGSGTQLSVL.